This T cell receptor beta chain was captured by sequencing in a study of blood T cell repertoires in COVID-19. Study-wide background: Samples representing acute and convalescent COVID-19 were sourced from the United States, Italy and Spain. Nucleic acid was either cDNA or gDNA, and it came from T cells, B-cell-depleted T cells, or PBMCs.

From germline, CDR1 is SGHNT and CDR2 YENEEA. This CDR3 region has 14 residues. V dropped 8 bases and J dropped 7; count of bases not matched to a gene: 11. Per the study methods: Estimation of nucleated cell counts was performed using reference gene primer amplification. The table came from immunoSEQ multiplex PCR; TCRdb's copy has only in-frame clones and leaves some out. Clone size and the V and J calls come from that table; the DNA yielded D and trimming. This table has some 140,000 clones, about four fifths appearing once. The clonotype comes from a man aged 55 to 70 with acute or convalescent COVID-19. The chain is built from TRBV11-3 and TRBJ2-1; 7 nucleotides match TRBD2. Source material: peripheral blood. The CDR3 here is CASGGRGDGNEQFF. Here the CDR3 DNA reads TGTGCCAGCGGGGGACGGGGGGATGGGAATGAGCAGTTCTTC.